This TCR beta chain was obtained from a study of CD8 T cells in ankylosing spondylitis. Only a few counts were recorded for this clonotype. What it recognizes is unknown. Study-level points and caveats: Disease-linked clones, CD8+, were relatively rare in peripheral blood. A TCR beta motif made of about eight highly homologous variants seemed typical of ankylosing spondylitis blood. Earlier studies detected some motif variants in reactive arthritis synovial fluid and blood. Significantly higher representation of disease-linked clones was reported for matched ankylosing spondylitis synovial fluid.

The V and J ends lost 5 bases and 3 bases, in that order; junction bases with no gene match: 10. The CDR3 loop spans 16 amino acids. Germline V lookup: CDR1 SGHRS, CDR2 YFSETQ. By quantitative 5'-RACE with molecular barcodes, the TCR beta libraries were made. Using its own MiXCR run on the 5' RACE reads, TCRdb lists one record per CDR3 protein. The data hold 250,000 to 350,000 distinct CDR3 sequences, with around 8% observed a single time. The clonotype was recovered from a male donor with ankylosing spondylitis. The specimen was blood, either unsorted or a sorted T cell fraction (not recorded which). V usage is TRBV5-1 and J usage is TRBJ1-2; 10 bases fit TRBD1. Written as DNA, the CDR3 is TGCGCCAGCAGAGGGACAGGGGTCGTCACGGACTATGGCTACACCTTC. Residues: CASRGTGVVTDYGYTF. Based on the CDR3 plus reference TRBV5-1 and TRBJ1-2, the full variable domain is KAGVTQTPRYLIKTRGQQVTLSCSPISGHRSVSWYQQTPGQGLQFLFEYFSETQRNKGNFPGRFSGRQFSNSRSEMNVSTLELGDSALYLCASRGTGVVTDYGYTFGSGTRLTVV.